This is a list of T cell receptor beta chains from one sample in a study of cytomegalovirus exposure and HLA in healthy donors. Libraries were prepared by immunoSEQ multiplex PCR; TCRdb keeps only in-frame clonotypes and omits some of them. Here the sample spans 55,000 to 75,000 clones, 91% being singletons. The sample taken for sequencing was PBMCs. The receptors were gathered from a young man in good health and CMV-seronegative. Both conserved end residues are part of each CDR3. The D gene is left open where the match is weak. Part of the rows lack a size; the others show once, few, many or a class for expanded clones.

v_call	j_call	d_call	clone_size	cdr3_nt	cdr3_aa
TRBV6-1	TRBJ1-5	.	once	TGTGCCAGCAGTGAAATGGGGGGGCCCAATCAGCCCCAGCATTTT	CASSEMGGPNQPQHF
TRBV9	TRBJ2-1	TRBD1	once	TGTGCCAGCAGCGCTCCGGGACAGGGAATTTTCAATGAGCAGTTCTTC	CASSAPGQGIFNEQFF
TRBV7-9	TRBJ2-1	.	.	TGTGCCAGCAGCGGAGGACTCTCGCCTGAGCAGTTCTTC	CASSGGLSPEQFF
TRBV27	TRBJ2-1	TRBD2	once	TGTGCCAGCAGTTTATCCCGACAAGCGGGAGGAATGTCACCCGAGCAGTTCTTC	CASSLSRQAGGMSPEQFF
TRBV4-2	TRBJ2-5	TRBD1	.	TGTGCCAGCAGCCTTAGGGGACAGGGTGTAGAGACCCAGTACTTC	CASSLRGQGVETQYF
TRBV10-3	TRBJ2-7	.	.	TGTGCCATCACGAGCGGTACCTCCTACGAGCAGTACTTC	CAITSGTSYEQYF
TRBV18	TRBJ2-6	.	once	TGTGCCAGCTCACCACCGGGACACTCTGGGGCCAACGTCCTGACTTTC	CASSPPGHSGANVLTF
TRBV10-3	TRBJ1-5	TRBD1	.	TGTGCCACCAGGGACAGGGAGGTCTGGCAGCCCCAGCATTTT	CATRDREVWQPQHF
TRBV6-4	TRBJ2-1	.	.	TGTGCCAGCAGTAAGGAGCGGACCAATGAGCAGTTCTTC	CASSKERTNEQFF
TRBV25-1	TRBJ2-5	TRBD2	.	TGTGCCAGCAGTGCTAGCGGGAGGGTCGAGACCCAGTACTTC	CASSASGRVETQYF
TRBV19	TRBJ2-3	.	.	TGTGCCAGTAGTAGAGATAGCGGTTTATACACAGATACGCAGTATTTT	CASSRDSGLYTDTQYF
TRBV7-3	TRBJ2-2	.	once	TGTGCCAGCAGCCTAGGAGCCGGGGAGCTGTTTTTT	CASSLGAGELFF
TRBV19	TRBJ1-5	.	.	TGTGCCAGTAGTATGGACTGGGATCAGCCCCAGCATTTT	CASSMDWDQPQHF
TRBV30	TRBJ1-1	.	.	TGTGCCTGGAGCGAGACAGGCTGGTCTGAAGCTTTCTTT	CAWSETGWSEAFF
TRBV6-1	TRBJ1-3	TRBD1	.	TGTGCCAGCAAGACAGGGCCGGGAAACACCATATATTTT	CASKTGPGNTIYF
TRBV30	TRBJ1-1	.	.	TGTGCCTGGAGTAGGGGCATTGAAGCTTTCTTT	CAWSRGIEAFF
TRBV15	TRBJ2-7	TRBD2	.	TGTGCCACCAGCAGCGGGACTAGCGGAGCCTACGAGCAGTACTTC	CATSSGTSGAYEQYF
TRBV6-5	TRBJ1-4	.	.	TGTGCCAGCAGTTACGCGGCAGGGAACGAAAAACTGTTTTTT	CASSYAAGNEKLFF
TRBV7-3	TRBJ2-1	.	.	TGTGCCAGCAGCTTAACACAGAACAATGAGCAGTTCTTC	CASSLTQNNEQFF
TRBV29-1	TRBJ1-1	TRBD1	.	TGCAGCGTTGTACAGGGGGTCACAGATTTCTTT	CSVVQGVTDFF
TRBV7-2	TRBJ1-2	TRBD1	.	TGTGCCAGCAGCCTAGGGGGACAGGGCGTCGACTATGGCTACACCTTC	CASSLGGQGVDYGYTF
TRBV30	TRBJ2-1	TRBD1	.	TGTGCCTGGAGCACACAGGGGGCCAATGAGCAGTTCTTC	CAWSTQGANEQFF
TRBV6-1	TRBJ1-5	TRBD1	.	TGTGCCAGCCGCCCGGACAGGGGGTGGAATCAGCCCCAGCATTTT	CASRPDRGWNQPQHF
TRBV7-7	TRBJ2-1	.	.	TGTGCTAGCAGCTTAGCGCTTCTGGGAGAGTCCCATGAGCAGTTCTTC	CASSLALLGESHEQFF
TRBV27	TRBJ2-3	.	.	TGTGCCAGCAGCTCATTGGGGGGAGGTAAGGTCGTGGGGAGCACAGATACGCAGTATTTT	CASSSLGGGKVVGSTDTQYF
TRBV7-2	TRBJ2-7	TRBD1	.	TGTGCCAGCAGCTTAGGGACAGGGGACGAGCAGTACTTC	CASSLGTGDEQYF
TRBV2	TRBJ2-3	.	.	TGTGCCAGCAGTGATCTGCGAAGAGATACGCAGTATTTT	CASSDLRRDTQYF
TRBV7-9	TRBJ1-3	.	.	TGTGCCAGCAGCTTAATGGCAGGGTTAGGAAACACCATATATTTT	CASSLMAGLGNTIYF
TRBV19	TRBJ2-5	TRBD2	.	TGTGCCAGTACGGGACTAGCCCAGGATGAGACCCAGTACTTC	CASTGLAQDETQYF
TRBV7-2	TRBJ2-1	TRBD2	.	TGTGCCAGCAGCGCAGACAGCGGGGGGAGTGAGCAGTTCTTC	CASSADSGGSEQFF
TRBV10-3	TRBJ1-1	TRBD1	.	TGTGCCATCAGTGAGCCGACAGGGGCGAACACTGAAGCTTTCTTT	CAISEPTGANTEAFF
TRBV15	TRBJ2-7	.	.	TGTGCCACCAGCAGAGATCCGGTTCCCTACGAGCAGTACTTC	CATSRDPVPYEQYF
TRBV12-5	TRBJ2-2	.	.	TGTGCTAGTGGTTTTCTTTTATTTCTAGCGAGCACCGGGGAGCTGTTTTTT	CASGFLLFLASTGELFF
TRBV11-2	TRBJ2-7	TRBD1	.	TGTGCCAGCAGCTACCTCCGGGACAGGGTGCAGGAGCAGTACTTC	CASSYLRDRVQEQYF
TRBV27	TRBJ2-3	.	once	TGTGCCAGCAGTTTAGGGCGATTGAGGGGCACAGATACGCAGTATTTT	CASSLGRLRGTDTQYF
TRBV18	TRBJ2-2	.	.	TGTGCCAGCTCATGGCCCGGAACAGGGAACACCGGGGAGCTGTTTTTT	CASSWPGTGNTGELFF
TRBV9	TRBJ2-3	TRBD2	.	TGTGCCAGCAGCCCAGCCTTCGCGGGAGATCGATTAACAGATACGCAGTATTTT	CASSPAFAGDRLTDTQYF
TRBV28	TRBJ2-7	TRBD2	.	TGTGCCAGCGGGGGGGACCCCCGCGAGCAGTACTTC	CASGGDPREQYF
TRBV9	TRBJ2-7	TRBD1	.	TGTGCCAGCAGCGTAGGTGGGCAGGGGGCTCGGGAGCAGTACTTC	CASSVGGQGAREQYF
TRBV30	TRBJ2-7	.	once	TGTGCCTGGAGTGTAGGAGGTAATTCCTACGAGCAGTACTTC	CAWSVGGNSYEQYF
TRBV2	TRBJ2-5	.	.	TGTGCCAGCAGTGAACGGGACCAAGAGACCCAGTACTTC	CASSERDQETQYF
TRBV10-3	TRBJ2-7	.	.	TGTGCCATCAGCGACAGCTACGAGCAGTACTTC	CAISDSYEQYF
TRBV5-1	TRBJ2-3	.	.	TGCGCCAGCCACCACGATCCTCAGACAGGCGATTTCACAGATACGCAGTATTTT	CASHHDPQTGDFTDTQYF
TRBV28	TRBJ2-7	TRBD1	.	TGTGCCAGCAGTTCTCTGGGACAGCTTCACTACGAGCAGTACTTC	CASSSLGQLHYEQYF
TRBV7-9	TRBJ1-1	.	.	TGTGCCAGCAGCGCCCCAGTACCTGAAGCTTTCTTT	CASSAPVPEAFF
TRBV6-1	TRBJ2-1	TRBD2	.	TGTGCCAGCAGTGGGACTAGCCCAGTCCCAGTACAGTTCTTC	CASSGTSPVPVQFF
TRBV6-5	TRBJ2-7	.	.	TGTGCCAGCAGTATCAGGGGCGAGCAGTACTTC	CASSIRGEQYF
TRBV5-1	TRBJ2-7	TRBD1	once	TGCGCCAGCAGTGGACAGGGGGGGGTGGGAGAGCAGTACTTC	CASSGQGGVGEQYF
TRBV7-3	TRBJ2-3	.	.	TGTGCCAGCAGCATCGGAGATACGCAGTATTTT	CASSIGDTQYF
TRBV4-2	TRBJ2-1	TRBD1	.	TGTGCCAGCAGCCCATCTGGGGGACAGGGTCGGTTCTTC	CASSPSGGQGRFF
TRBV28	TRBJ1-1	.	.	TGTGCCAGCTGCCCTCTGACAGGTAGTGGCACTGAAGCTTTCTTT	CASCPLTGSGTEAFF
TRBV28	TRBJ1-2	TRBD1	.	TGTGCCAGCAGTTCTAGACAGGGGCCGTACTATGGCTACACCTTC	CASSSRQGPYYGYTF
TRBV30	TRBJ2-7	.	.	TGTGCCTGGAGGGCAGGACTTTTGCCCGGGGAGCAGTACTTC	CAWRAGLLPGEQYF
TRBV27	TRBJ1-1	.	.	TGTGCCAGCAGTTTTAGTGGGGGGGCGAACACTGAAGCTTTCTTT	CASSFSGGANTEAFF